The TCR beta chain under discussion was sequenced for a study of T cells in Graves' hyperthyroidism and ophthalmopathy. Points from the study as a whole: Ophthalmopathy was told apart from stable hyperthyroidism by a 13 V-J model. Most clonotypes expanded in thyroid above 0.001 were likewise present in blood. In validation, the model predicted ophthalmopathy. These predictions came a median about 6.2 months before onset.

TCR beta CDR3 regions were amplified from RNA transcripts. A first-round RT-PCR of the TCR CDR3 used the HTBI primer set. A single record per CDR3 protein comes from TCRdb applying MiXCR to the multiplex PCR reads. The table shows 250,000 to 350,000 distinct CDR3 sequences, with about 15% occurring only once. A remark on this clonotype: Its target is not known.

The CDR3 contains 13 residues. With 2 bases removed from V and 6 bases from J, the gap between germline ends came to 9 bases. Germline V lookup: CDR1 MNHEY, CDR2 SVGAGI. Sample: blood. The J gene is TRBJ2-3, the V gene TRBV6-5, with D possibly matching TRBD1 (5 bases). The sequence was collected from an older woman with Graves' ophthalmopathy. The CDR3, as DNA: TGTGCCAGCAGTTACCCAGGGTCGGATACGCAGTATTTT. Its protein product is CASSYPGSDTQYF.